This TCR beta chain appears in the sequencing data of a study of tumor-infiltrating lymphocytes in primary liver carcinoma. Between roughly 17 and 31 mg of unsorted bulk tissue served as the source from which RNA and DNA were co-extracted. V was cut by 10 bases and J by 0 bases, with 9 bases left in between. CDR1 and CDR2 (germline): SGHAT, FQNNGV. CDR3 size: 12 residues. Worth noting for this clonotype: Its antigen is unidentified.

Study-level points and caveats: Whereas tumor region pairs overlapped more, tumor-adjacent and tumor-blood pairs overlapped less.

The investigators made TCR beta cDNA from approximately 0.5 ug total RNA, using a constant-region primer. It was through three nested multiplex PCR rounds of slightly modified ARM-PCR that TCR beta libraries arose. TRBV1-TRBV30 forward primers paired with a C-beta reverse primer were used in the first two PCR rounds, which ran around 10 cycles each. From the multiplex PCR reads, TCRdb called clonotypes with MiXCR, one entry per CDR3 protein. The repertoire holds around 29,000 distinct CDR3 sequences, 71% seen once, with roughly 30% in the top ten. Material for sequencing was liver tumor tissue from sampling region 3. Subset described: tumor region T3, left-lateral pole. The rearrangement joins TRBV11-2 to TRBJ1-1; D remains ambiguous. The sequence was obtained from a woman in her twenties or thirties with primary liver carcinoma and hepatitis B virus infection. The CDR3 loop is CANRDLNTEAFF. CDR3 DNA sequence: TGTGCCAACAGAGATCTGAACACTGAAGCTTTCTTT.